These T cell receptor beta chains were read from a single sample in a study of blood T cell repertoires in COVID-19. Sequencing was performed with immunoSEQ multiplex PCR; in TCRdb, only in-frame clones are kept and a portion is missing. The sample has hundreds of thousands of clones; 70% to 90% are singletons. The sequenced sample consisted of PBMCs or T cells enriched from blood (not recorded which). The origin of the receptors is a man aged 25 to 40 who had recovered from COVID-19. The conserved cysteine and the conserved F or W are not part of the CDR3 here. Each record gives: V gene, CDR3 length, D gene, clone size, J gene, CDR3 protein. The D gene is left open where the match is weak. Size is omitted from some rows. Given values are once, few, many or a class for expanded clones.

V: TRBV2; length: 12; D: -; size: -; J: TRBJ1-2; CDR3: ASSPRQSPQGYT
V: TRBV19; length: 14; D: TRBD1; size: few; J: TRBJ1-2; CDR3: ASSLPGRGFNYGYT
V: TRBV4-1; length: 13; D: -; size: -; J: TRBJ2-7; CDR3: ASSQEGTWTHEQY
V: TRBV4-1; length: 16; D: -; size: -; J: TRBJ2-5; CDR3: ASSQDPPWIGGRETQY
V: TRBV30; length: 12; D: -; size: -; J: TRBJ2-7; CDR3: AWIAGPQFYEQY
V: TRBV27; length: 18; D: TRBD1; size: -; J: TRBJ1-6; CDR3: ASSPRNRDRGIGWGSPLH
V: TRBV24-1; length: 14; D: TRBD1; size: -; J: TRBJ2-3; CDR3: ATSDLLGQDIDTQY
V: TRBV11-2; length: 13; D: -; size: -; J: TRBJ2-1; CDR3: ASSLSPSTYNEQF
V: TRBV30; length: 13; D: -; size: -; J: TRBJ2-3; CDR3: AWSRQALGTDTQY
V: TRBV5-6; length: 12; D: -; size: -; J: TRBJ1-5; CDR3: ASSLTGRNQPQH
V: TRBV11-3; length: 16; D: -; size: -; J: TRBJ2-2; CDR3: ASSLDSYASINTGELF
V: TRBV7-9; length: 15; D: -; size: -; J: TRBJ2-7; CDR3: ASSLAPLQSRSYEQY
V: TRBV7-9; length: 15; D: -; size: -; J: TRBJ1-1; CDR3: ASSLSPAKTRNTEAF
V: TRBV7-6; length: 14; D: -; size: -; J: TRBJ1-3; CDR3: ASSLVQGSSGNTIY
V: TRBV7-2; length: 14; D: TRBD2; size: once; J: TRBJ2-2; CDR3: ASSSYSGGATGELF
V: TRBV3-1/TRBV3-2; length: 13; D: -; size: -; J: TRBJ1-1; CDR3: ASSHPRGGRGEAF
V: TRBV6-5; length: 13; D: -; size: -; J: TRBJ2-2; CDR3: ASSRQIRNTGELF
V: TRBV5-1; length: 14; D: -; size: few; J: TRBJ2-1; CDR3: ASSASGGPSYNEQF
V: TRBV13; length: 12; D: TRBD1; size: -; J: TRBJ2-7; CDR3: ASSSGQGGSEQY
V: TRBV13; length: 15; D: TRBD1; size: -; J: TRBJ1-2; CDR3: ASSFSLGTGEDYGYT
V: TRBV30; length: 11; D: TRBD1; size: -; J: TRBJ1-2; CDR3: AWSPGQGVGYT
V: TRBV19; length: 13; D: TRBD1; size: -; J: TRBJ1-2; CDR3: ASQSAGTGLYGYT
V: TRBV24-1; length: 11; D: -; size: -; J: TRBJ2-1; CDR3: ATSRTENNEQF
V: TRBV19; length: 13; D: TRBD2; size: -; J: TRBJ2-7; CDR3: ASSITSDSSYEQY
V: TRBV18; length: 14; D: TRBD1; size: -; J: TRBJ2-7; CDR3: ASSPLQTGSIYEQY
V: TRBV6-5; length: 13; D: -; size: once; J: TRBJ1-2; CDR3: ASKLGQIRSLGYT
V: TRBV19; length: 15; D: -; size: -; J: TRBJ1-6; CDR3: ASSTLGARSYNSPLH
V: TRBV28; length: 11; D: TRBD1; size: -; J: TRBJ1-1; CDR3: ASSLLTQGAAF
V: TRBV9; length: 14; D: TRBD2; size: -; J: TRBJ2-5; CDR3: ASSAARLAGDETQY
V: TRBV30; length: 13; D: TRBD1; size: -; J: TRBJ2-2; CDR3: AWSDRGSNTGELF
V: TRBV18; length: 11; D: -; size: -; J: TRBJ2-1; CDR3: ASTGSLYNEQF
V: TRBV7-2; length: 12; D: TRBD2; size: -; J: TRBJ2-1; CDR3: ASSRNAGGHEQF
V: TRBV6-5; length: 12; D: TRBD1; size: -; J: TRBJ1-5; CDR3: ASSPGQGNQPQH
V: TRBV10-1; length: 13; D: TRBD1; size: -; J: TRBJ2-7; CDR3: ASSDPKQGSYEQY